One sample yielded the 16 T cell receptor beta chains listed below, sequenced in a study of OX40 agonist ivuxolimab in advanced cancers. Profiling relied on immunoSEQ multiplex PCR, and the TCRdb table lists in-frame clones only, not all of them. The sample includes 78,000 or so clones, more than 85% of them seen just once. Sequenced material: CD4+ or CD8+ T cells sorted from blood, taken in a trial of the OX40 agonist ivuxolimab. Receptors were obtained from an adult with an advanced solid tumor such as melanoma, head and neck, liver or kidney cancer.

The chain joins TRBV5-6 to TRBJ1-1, with TRBD1 as a possible D gene (5 bases). This CDR3 has 12 amino acids. The V end was cut by 4 bases, the J end by 5 bases, with 9 bases between. Germline assignment: CDR1 SGHDT and CDR2 YYEEEE. The CDR3 is CASSRDRTEAFF. CDR3 nucleotide sequence: TGTGCCAGCAGCCGTGACAGAACTGAAGCTTTCTTT.

J is TRBJ2-5 and V is TRBV20-1; D unresolved. The CDR3 consists of 11 residues. V lost 6 bases, J lost 3 bases, and 8 bases lay in between. Germline values: CDR1 DFQATT, CDR2 SNEGSKA (reference sequence). CDR3 DNA sequence: TGCAGTGCCCGAAAAAAAGAGACCCAGTACTTC. It encodes CSARKKETQYF.

This chain links TRBV6-5 with TRBJ2-5; no clear D. V lost 1 base and J lost 0, with 9 bases in between. The CDR3 sequence is 15 residues long. Germline-derived CDR1 and CDR2 are MNHEY and SVGAGI. The CDR3 coding sequence is TGTGCCAGCAGTTACTTCTCGGTGGACCAAGAGACCCAGTACTTC. It is translated as CASSYFSVDQETQYF.

The chain recombines TRBV30 with TRBJ2-7, with D perhaps TRBD1 or TRBD2 (5 bases each). Germline V gives CDR1 GTSNPN, CDR2 SVGIG (reference sequence). The CDR3 is made up of 14 amino acids. V lost 5 bases to trimming and J lost 4 bases, with 18 bases between them. As DNA, the CDR3 is TGTGCCTGGGCTCCAGACAGCCGACTATACGAGCAGTACTTC. Translated, it gives CAWAPDSRLYEQYF.

The J gene is TRBJ2-3, the V gene TRBV27; TRBD2 matches at 12 bases. Per germline, CDR1 MNHEY and CDR2 SMNVEV (reference sequence). There are 15 residues in the CDR3. V was pared by 7 bases and J by 4 bases, with 6 bases of the junction left unmatched. Here the CDR3 DNA reads TGTGCCAGCACTGCCCTAGCGGGAGGGCCAGATACGCAGTATTTT. Translating it yields CASTALAGGPDTQYF.

This chain uses TRBV27 with TRBJ2-1; 7 nucleotides agree with TRBD1. The germline V gene encodes CDR1 MNHEY and CDR2 SMNVEV (reference sequence). The CDR3 runs to 17 residues. V shed 6 bases, J shed 4 bases, and the junction held 15 bases outside the gene matches. CDR3 region: CASSPVTGEPGYNEQFF. As DNA, the CDR3 is TGTGCCAGCAGCCCCGTAACAGGGGAACCGGGATACAATGAGCAGTTCTTC.

The CDR3 DNA reads as TGTGCCAGCCGAAAAGGAATCGGTTTAGGTAGCACAGATACGCAGTATTTT. This encodes CASRKGIGLGSTDTQYF. This chain connects TRBV27 to TRBJ2-3; D is unclear. V shed 8 bases and J shed 0 bases, with 21 bases lying between them. From germline, CDR1 is MNHEY and CDR2 SMNVEV (reference sequence). There are 17 residues in the CDR3.

The J gene is TRBJ2-5, the V gene TRBV6-1, with TRBD1 matching 7 bases. The J call could be wrong; TRBJ2-7 is a better fit for the DNA end. Germline V lookup: CDR1 MNHNS, CDR2 SASEGT. The length of the CDR3 is 13 residues. This chain's CDR3 is CANSGGPSYEQYF. The CDR3 nucleotides read TGTGCCAATTCAGGGGGTCCCTCCTACGAGCAGTACTTC.

V and J are TRBV11-2 and TRBJ1-1; weak D call: TRBD1 (5 bases). The CDR3 has 15 residues. Trimming shortened V by 1 base and J by 0 bases, and 9 bases separated the two germline ends. From germline, CDR1 is SGHAT and CDR2 FQNNGV. CDR3 sequence (DNA): TGTGCCAGCAGCTTAGGACAGACCTTGAACACTGAAGCTTTCTTT. Its protein is CASSLGQTLNTEAFF.

The gene calls are TRBV4-1 and TRBJ2-7, with 10 bases matching TRBD2. The V segment lost 4 bases and the J segment 5 bases; nucleotides outside the gene matches: 11. This CDR3 is 16 amino acids long. CDR1 and CDR2 (germline): MGHRA, YSYEKL. CDR3 sequence: CASSPTTSGDRHEQYF. The CDR3 DNA sequence: TGCGCCAGCAGCCCAACCACTAGCGGGGATCGACACGAGCAGTACTTC.

The V and J genes are TRBV2 and TRBJ1-1; a possible D gene is TRBD1 (6 bases). The germline CDR1 and CDR2 sequences are SNHLY and FYNNEI. Trimming shortened V by 7 bases and J by 3 bases, and 12 bases separated the two germline ends. The CDR3 is made up of 13 amino acids. As DNA, the CDR3 is TGTGCCAGCACCCAGGGGAAGGACACTGAAGCTTTCTTT. It translates to CASTQGKDTEAFF.

The V and J genes are TRBV7-6 and TRBJ2-1; maybe TRBD2 (5 bases). Trimming left V 1 base short and J 7 bases short, with 20 bases between. This CDR3 contains 17 residues. Germline V gene lookup returns CDR1 SGHVS and CDR2 FNYEAQ. The CDR3 region is CASSLVGSSVSDNEQFF. The CDR3 bases are TGTGCCAGCAGCTTAGTGGGGAGCTCCGTTTCCGATAATGAGCAGTTCTTC.

V is TRBV7-2 and J is TRBJ2-1; 10 bases are shared with TRBD1. V was clipped by 4 bases and J by 0 bases; unmatched bases: 0. The CDR3 is 15 residues long. Per germline, CDR1 SGHTA and CDR2 FQGNSA. In DNA form, the CDR3 reads TGTGCCAGCAGCTGGACAGGGGGCTCCTACAATGAGCAGTTCTTC. This codes for CASSWTGGSYNEQFF.

This clone has a handful of counts. This chain links TRBV27 with TRBJ1-2; the D gene is possibly TRBD1 (6 bases). Germline values: CDR1 MNHEY, CDR2 SMNVEV (reference sequence). With 1 base removed from V and 6 bases from J, the gap between germline ends came to 18 bases. This CDR3 has 16 residues. CDR3 sequence: CASSLWGRGGADGYTF. The CDR3 DNA reads as TGTGCCAGCAGTTTATGGGGTAGGGGGGGGGCTGATGGCTACACCTTC.

The rearrangement uses TRBV30 and TRBJ1-4; 8 positions match TRBD1. V was pared by 4 bases and J by 6 bases, with 4 bases of the junction left unmatched. Germline lookup yields CDR1 GTSNPN and CDR2 SVGIG (reference sequence). The length of the CDR3 is 13 residues. The CDR3 sequence is CAWTGQAYEKLFF. CDR3 sequence (DNA): TGTGCCTGGACGGGACAGGCCTATGAAAAACTGTTTTTT. Full variable domain (missing parts from reference TRBV30 and TRBJ1-4): SQTIHQWPATLVQPVGSPLSLECTVEGTSNPNLYWYRQAAGRGLQLLFYSVGIGQISSEVPQNLSASRPQDRQFILSSKKLLLSDSGFYLCAWTGQAYEKLFFGSGTQLSVL.

This clone was detected only once. The chain employs TRBV27 and TRBJ1-1, with D uncertain. CDR3 length equals 14 residues. CDR1 and CDR2 (germline): MNHEY, SMNVEV (reference sequence). Trimming removed 3 bases from V and 4 bases from J, with 12 bases in between. CDR3 region: CASSFRAGGTEAFF. CDR3 sequence (DNA): TGTGCCAGCAGTTTCCGGGCTGGCGGCACTGAAGCTTTCTTT.